These 30 T cell receptor beta chains were all obtained from the same sample, sequenced in a study of T cell responses to AZD1222 COVID-19 vaccine. Method: immunoSEQ multiplex PCR; TCRdb's copy keeps in-frame clones and lacks some. The data contain over 120,000 clones, 75% to 90% of them singletons. This material consisted of peripheral blood, taken on day 0 of AZD1222 vaccination. The receptors were gathered from an adult in good health.

The V call is TRBV30, the J call TRBJ1-3, with D hard to call. This CDR3 region has 12 residues. Germline V gene lookup returns CDR1 GTSNPN and CDR2 SVGIG (reference sequence). V lost 1 base, J lost 8 bases, and 9 bases lay in between. This CDR3 reads CAWSARFDTIYF. CDR3 coding DNA: TGTGCCTGGAGTGCCCGATTCGACACCATATATTTT.

This clone was seen just once. V and J are TRBV5-8 and TRBJ1-5, with D tentatively TRBD1 (6 bases). Trimming stripped 4 bases from V and 5 bases from J, with 16 bases between. This CDR3 comprises 15 residues. The germline gives CDR1 SGHTS, CDR2 YDEGEE. The CDR3 spells CASSLKGQDYQPQHF. The CDR3 DNA reads as TGTGCCAGCAGCCTCAAGGGACAAGATTATCAGCCCCAGCATTTT.

This clone showed up just once. The chain recombines TRBV19 with TRBJ2-5, with a tentative D call TRBD1 (6 bases). The CDR3 is 15 amino acids. Between the trimmed V and J ends, which lost 4 bases and 1 base, there was a span of 13 bases. Germline CDR1 LNHDA, CDR2 SQIVND (reference sequence). CDR3 nucleotides: TGTGCCAGTAGTACCCGGACAGCCGCCCAAGAGACCCAGTACTTC. Amino acids: CASSTRTAAQETQYF.

This sequence joins TRBV5-4 and TRBJ1-2; D is perhaps TRBD1 (6 bases). Trimming took off 0 bases at V and 2 bases at J, with 11 bases between the two ends. The CDR3 has 15 amino acids. Germline V gene lookup returns CDR1 SGHNT and CDR2 YYREEE (reference sequence). The CDR3, as DNA: TGTGCCAGCAGCTTGGTTGGGGGCGGAAACTATGGCTACACCTTC. This gives the protein CASSLVGGGNYGYTF.

The chain couples TRBV28 to TRBJ2-1, with 9 bases lining up with TRBD2. The CDR3 is 15 amino acids. J was trimmed by 12 bases and V by 5 bases; bases with no gene match: 14. Germline V gives CDR1 MDHEN, CDR2 SYDVKM. The CDR3 is CASSPSPTSGVGQFF. CDR3 sequence (DNA): TGTGCCAGCAGTCCATCCCCGACTAGCGGCGTCGGGCAGTTCTTC.

V usage is TRBV9 and J usage is TRBJ1-2, with TRBD1 matching 8 bases. V dropped 0 bases and J dropped 8; count of bases not matched to a gene: 6. CDR1 SGDLS and CDR2 YYNGEE come from the germline V gene. The CDR3 length is 14 residues. DNA of the CDR3: TGTGCCAGCAGCGTAGCAAGGACAGGGTCCGGCTACACCTTC. Protein: CASSVARTGSGYTF.

V and J are TRBV5-4 and TRBJ1-2; 7 bases are shared with TRBD1. This CDR3 region has 15 residues. CDR1 SGHNT and CDR2 YYREEE come from the germline V gene (reference sequence). Trimming cost V 3 bases and J 5 bases; bases outside gene matches: 10. The CDR3 sequence: CASSSKTGDDYGYTF. The CDR3 DNA sequence: TGTGCCAGCAGCTCTAAAACAGGGGACGATTATGGCTACACCTTC.

The chain links TRBV4-1 to TRBJ1-4; perhaps TRBD1 as D (6 bases). The V gene lost 2 bases and the J gene lost 3 bases, with 10 bases spanning the gap. The CDR3 totals 15 residues. Germline V gene lookup returns CDR1 MGHRA and CDR2 YSYEKL. The CDR3 loop is CASSQPGQSNEKLFF. The CDR3 bases are TGCGCCAGCAGCCAACCGGGACAATCTAATGAAAAACTGTTTTTT.

J is TRBJ1-3 and V is TRBV14; D call uncertain. This CDR3 is 18 amino acids long. Germline lookup yields CDR1 SGHDN and CDR2 FVKESK. V dropped 3 bases and J dropped 0 bases, with 18 bases sitting between them. CDR3 loop: CASSQYPGPSISGNTIYF. The DNA of the CDR3 is TGTGCCAGCAGCCAGTATCCCGGACCCTCCATCTCTGGAAACACCATATATTTT.

The CDR3 DNA reads TGCGCCAGCAGCTCCGGGGGGACCCAGTACTTC. It is translated as CASSSGGTQYF. The chain joins TRBV5-1 to TRBJ2-5, with D perhaps matching TRBD2 (6 bases). This CDR3 has 11 residues. The germline V and J ends were trimmed by 3 bases and 7 bases, with 7 bases remaining between them. Germline CDR1 reads SGHRS; CDR2 reads YFSETQ. The entire variable domain, with the rest obtained from reference TRBV5-1 and TRBJ2-5, is as follows: KAGVTQTPRYLIKTRGQQVTLSCSPISGHRSVSWYQQTPGQGLQFLFEYFSETQRNKGNFPGRFSGRQFSNSRSEMNVSTLELGDSALYLCASSSGGTQYFGPGTRLLVL.

The CDR3 nucleotides read TGTGCCAGCAGCTTAGAAGCCTCAAGAGAAAAACTGTTTTTT. It encodes CASSLEASREKLFF. V is TRBV7-9 and J is TRBJ1-4; D uncertain. V lost 1 base, J lost 8 bases, and 11 bases lay in between. The CDR3 length is 14 residues. Looked up from germline, CDR1 is SEHNR and CDR2 is FQNEAQ (reference sequence).

The rearrangement joins TRBV6-1 to TRBJ2-3, with D unclear. The CDR3 has 11 residues. The germline gives CDR1 MNHNS, CDR2 SASEGT. Trimming took 8 bases from V and 0 from J, leaving 3 bases between them. CDR3 nucleotides: TGTGCCAGCCTGAGCACAGATACGCAGTATTTT. Its translation: CASLSTDTQYF.

The chain carries TRBV27 and TRBJ1-2; no reliable D call. Trimming pared 7 bases from V and 2 bases from J, leaving 14 bases between. The germline CDR1 and CDR2 sequences are MNHEY and SMNVEV (reference sequence). The CDR3 is 14 residues long. In DNA form, the CDR3 reads TGTGCCAGCACTCCTAGCGTACAGAACTATGGCTACACCTTC. Translation: CASTPSVQNYGYTF.

V usage is TRBV3-1 (or the pseudogene TRBV3-2) and J usage is TRBJ1-1; unclear D gene. CDR1 LGHDT and CDR2 YNNKEL come from the germline V gene (reference sequence). The V gene lost 2 bases and the J gene lost 1 base, with 11 bases spanning the gap. The CDR3 totals 15 residues. The CDR3 sequence is CASSQTPNPNTEAFF. The DNA of the CDR3 is TGTGCCAGCAGCCAAACACCCAATCCGAACACTGAAGCTTTCTTT.

The chain couples TRBV5-4 to TRBJ2-1, with TRBD2 as a possible D gene (5 bases). The CDR3 length is 15 residues. Germline CDR1 is SGHNT and CDR2 is YYREEE (reference sequence). Deletions cut 4 bases from V and 0 bases from J, with 11 bases between. The CDR3 loop is CASSPSGSSYNEQFF. In DNA, the CDR3 is TGTGCCAGCAGCCCCAGCGGTAGCTCCTACAATGAGCAGTTCTTC.

This chain uses TRBV7-2 with TRBJ1-3; the D is unclear. CDR1 and CDR2 from the germline V gene are SGHTA and FQGNSA. Trimming took off 1 base at V and 4 bases at J, with 11 bases between the two ends. The CDR3 totals 15 residues. This chain's CDR3 is CASSLVSGTGNTIYF. In DNA form, the CDR3 reads TGTGCCAGCAGCTTAGTCAGCGGAACCGGAAACACCATATATTTT.

The rearrangement joins TRBV7-6 to TRBJ2-7; TRBD1 might be the D (5 bases). CDR1 and CDR2 (germline): SGHVS, FNYEAQ. Trimming took 7 bases from V and 1 from J, leaving 17 bases between them. The CDR3 length is 15 residues. CDR3 loop: CASTPLPDNSYEQYF. The DNA of the CDR3 is TGTGCCAGCACCCCTCTCCCGGACAATTCCTACGAGCAGTACTTC.

In its sample, this clone was seen once. This sequence joins TRBV19 and TRBJ1-6, with TRBD1 as a possible D gene (5 bases). The CDR3 totals 14 residues. Trimming removed 4 bases from V and 12 bases from J, with 16 bases in between. Per germline, CDR1 LNHDA and CDR2 SQIVND (reference sequence). The chain's CDR3 is CASSTTQTALPLHF. The CDR3 DNA is TGTGCCAGTAGTACAACCCAGACAGCTCTACCCCTCCACTTT.

The chain has TRBV7-2 and TRBJ1-2, with 8 positions matching TRBD1. The germline V gene has CDR1 SGHTA and CDR2 FQGNSA. The V gene end was trimmed by 8 bases and the J gene end by 3 bases; junction bases not matched to a gene: 11. This CDR3 spans 15 amino acids. DNA for the CDR3: TGTGCCAGCCCTCGGGTGGACAGGGTTTACTATGGCTACACCTTC. Encoded protein: CASPRVDRVYYGYTF.

This chain uses TRBV25-1 with TRBJ1-3, with 8 bases that match TRBD1. The V gene end was trimmed by 4 bases and the J gene end by 4 bases; junction bases not matched to a gene: 9. CDR3 length equals 16 residues. Germline V gene sequence: CDR1 MGHDK, CDR2 SYGVNS. The CDR3 region is CASSGTGGLWGNTIYF. For the CDR3, the DNA is TGTGCCAGCAGTGGAACAGGGGGGCTGTGGGGAAACACCATATATTTT. The variable domain in full, with the rest retrieved from reference TRBV25-1 and TRBJ1-3, is EADIYQTPRYLVIGTGKKITLECSQTMGHDKMYWYQQDPGMELHLIHYSYGVNSTEKGDLSSESTVSRIRTEHFPLTLESARPSHTSQYLCASSGTGGLWGNTIYFGEGSWLTVV.

The V call is TRBV28, the J call TRBJ2-1; TRBD1 matches 7 bases. Germline trimming cut 6 bases from V and 1 base from J; bases unmatched to any gene: 3. Germline CDR1 reads MDHEN; CDR2 reads SYDVKM. This CDR3 contains 14 residues. CDR3 sequence: CASRDRPSYNEQFF. CDR3 nucleotides: TGTGCCAGCAGGGACAGGCCTTCCTACAATGAGCAGTTCTTC.

The chain joins TRBV4-1 to TRBJ2-3; 12 bases agree with TRBD2. J lost 1 base, V lost 3 bases, and 5 bases had no gene match. The CDR3 loop spans 17 amino acids. Per the germline V gene, CDR1 is MGHRA and CDR2 is YSYEKL. The CDR3 region has the DNA TGCGCCAGCAGCCAGTCACTAGCGGGGGGACGCACAGATACGCAGTATTTT. Translation: CASSQSLAGGRTDTQYF.

Concerning this clone: The sample has other DNA sequences that encode this CDR3 too. V usage is TRBV20-1 and J usage is TRBJ1-1, with D uncertain. This CDR3 spans 11 amino acids. Germline V lookup: CDR1 DFQATT, CDR2 SNEGSKA (reference sequence). Trimming took off 1 base at V and 5 bases at J, with 5 bases between the two ends. CDR3 amino acids: CSARGGTEAFF. The CDR3 coding sequence is TGCAGTGCTAGAGGTGGGACTGAAGCTTTCTTT.

The V gene is TRBV12-3 or TRBV12-4, the J gene TRBJ2-7; either TRBD1 or TRBD2 may fit D (5 bases each). Trimming stripped 6 bases from V and 5 bases from J, with 14 bases between. This CDR3 has 13 residues. The CDR3 DNA reads TGTGCCAGCAGGGGGACCCTGGTCCACGAGCAGTACTTC. This encodes CASRGTLVHEQYF.

J is TRBJ2-5 and V is TRBV7-9; TRBD1 aligns across 11 bases. This CDR3 is 15 amino acids long. J lost 5 bases, V lost 1 base, and 3 bases had no gene match. Per germline, CDR1 SEHNR and CDR2 FQNEAQ (reference sequence). The chain's CDR3 is CASSLGDRGYETQYF. In nucleotides, the CDR3 is TGTGCCAGCAGCTTAGGGGACAGGGGGTATGAGACCCAGTACTTC.

This clone was detected only a few times. V gene TRBV3-1 (or the pseudogene TRBV3-2) combines with J gene TRBJ2-3, with 8 bases matching TRBD2. Per the germline V gene, CDR1 is LGHDT and CDR2 is YNNKEL (reference sequence). The length of the CDR3 is 15 residues. Losses at the gene ends were 3 bases for V and 1 base for J; bases not matched to a gene: 3. The chain's CDR3 is CASSHGLAGTDTQYF. For the CDR3, the DNA is TGTGCCAGCAGCCATGGACTAGCTGGCACAGATACGCAGTATTTT.

The chain recombines TRBV6-5 with TRBJ1-5; D gene ambiguous. V was shortened by 2 bases and J by 7 bases, with 9 bases between the two germline ends. This CDR3 region has 13 residues. Germline CDR1 is MNHEY and CDR2 is SVGAGI. CDR3 sequence (DNA): TGTGCCAGCAGTTACGACATCAGACAGCCCCAGCATTTT. It yields the protein CASSYDIRQPQHF.

V and J are TRBV7-7 and TRBJ2-1, with D possibly matching TRBD1 (6 bases). V lost 1 base and J lost 10, with 17 bases in between. Germline V gives CDR1 SSHAT, CDR2 FNYEAQ (reference sequence). This CDR3 has 15 amino acids. In nucleotides, the CDR3 is TGTGCCAGCAGCTTAGTGAGTGGGGGCGGAGGAGAGCAGTTCTTC. Translating it yields CASSLVSGGGGEQFF.

J is TRBJ2-7 and V is TRBV11-2; 9 nucleotides agree with TRBD1. CDR1 and CDR2 (germline): SGHAT, FQNNGV. V was clipped by 6 bases and J by 0 bases; unmatched bases: 24. This CDR3 region has 21 residues. The CDR3 bases are TGTGCCAGCAGTTCACAGGGGGCGTTTATCGGGAGTCCTCTTAGCTCCTACGAGCAGTACTTC. As protein: CASSSQGAFIGSPLSSYEQYF.

The rearrangement joins TRBV3-1 (or the pseudogene TRBV3-2) to TRBJ1-1; maybe TRBD1 (5 bases). V dropped 3 bases and J dropped 4 bases, with 9 bases sitting between them. Germline V lookup: CDR1 LGHDT, CDR2 YNNKEL (reference sequence). The CDR3 is 13 amino acids. CDR3 in DNA: TGTGCCAGCAGCCATTCAGGGATCACTGAAGCTTTCTTT. Translating it yields CASSHSGITEAFF.